This T cell receptor (beta chain) was identified in a study of blood T cell repertoires in COVID-19. The wider study: Specimens from acute and convalescent COVID-19 originated in the United States, Italy and Spain.

Sequencing was performed with immunoSEQ multiplex PCR; in TCRdb, only in-frame clones are kept and a portion is missing. In the table there are 150,000 or so clones, 87% of which are singletons. The CDR3 is 14 residues long. The V end was cut by 5 bases, the J end by 6 bases, with 15 bases between. Germline V gene sequence: CDR1 MNHEY, CDR2 SMNVEV (reference sequence). The V and J genes are TRBV27 and TRBJ2-3; no firm D call. The receptor comes from a man of 80 years or more with acute or convalescent COVID-19. Material for sequencing was peripheral blood. CDR3 loop: CASSHLNSADTQYF. The CDR3 coding sequence is TGTGCCAGCAGTCACTTGAATAGTGCCGATACGCAGTATTTT.